What follows are 32 T cell receptor beta chains derived from one specimen sequenced in a study of PD-L1 blockade in urothelial cancer. The method was immunoSEQ multiplex PCR; TCRdb's version includes in-frame clones alone and lacks a portion of them. The table shows over 50,000 clones, with about 82% occurring only once. Material: PBMCs, obtained around atezolizumab (anti-PD-L1) treatment. The receptors were sampled from a man between 45 and 60 years old with urothelial cancer.

The chain employs TRBV5-1 and TRBJ2-7, with D perhaps matching TRBD1 (5 bases). The CDR3 has 14 amino acids. Per the germline V gene, CDR1 is SGHRS and CDR2 is YFSETQ. The ends were cut back, 0 bases at V and 4 bases at J, with 11 bases in the middle. CDR3 sequence reads: CASSLAGQGYEQYF. The DNA for the CDR3 is TGCGCCAGCAGCTTGGCGGGCCAGGGTTACGAGCAGTACTTC.

The chain links TRBV18 to TRBJ1-5, with no clear D. V was cut by 6 bases and J by 6 bases, with 9 bases left in between. The CDR3 is made up of 12 amino acids. Germline lookup yields CDR1 KGHSH and CDR2 LQKENI. CDR3 residues: CASSSPTQPQHF. The CDR3, as DNA: TGTGCCAGCTCCAGTCCAACTCAGCCCCAGCATTTT.

This rearrangement joins TRBV30 to TRBJ1-5; tentative D call: TRBD1 (5 bases). Trimming took 3 bases from V and 2 from J, leaving 11 bases between them. This CDR3 contains 14 residues. Per germline, CDR1 GTSNPN and CDR2 SVGIG (reference sequence). The CDR3 DNA sequence: TGTGCCTGGAGAGTCAGGGTTTGCAATCAGCCCCAGCATTTT. It translates to CAWRVRVCNQPQHF.

The chain couples TRBV15 to TRBJ2-5; 7 nucleotides line up with TRBD1. Germline CDR1 reads LNHNV; CDR2 reads YYDKDF (reference sequence). This CDR3 spans 15 amino acids. Unmatched junction bases numbered 11, after V lost 5 bases and J lost 5 bases. The CDR3 here is CATSAARQGSETQYF. CDR3 DNA sequence: TGTGCCACCAGCGCCGCACGACAGGGTTCCGAGACCCAGTACTTC.

The V call is TRBV4-1, the J call TRBJ2-2; 9 bases align to TRBD2. The V and J ends lost 0 bases and 5 bases, in that order; junction bases with no gene match: 7. The CDR3 runs 17 residues. Germline V lookup: CDR1 MGHRA, CDR2 YSYEKL. The CDR3 region is CASSQDQREDLTGELFF. The CDR3 DNA reads as TGCGCCAGCAGCCAAGACCAGCGGGAGGACCTAACCGGGGAGCTGTTTTTT.

The V gene is TRBV9, the J gene TRBJ2-3, with D tentatively TRBD2 (7 bases). The CDR3 is 14 residues long. CDR1 and CDR2 from the germline V gene are SGDLS and YYNGEE. Trimming pared 6 bases from V and 3 bases from J, leaving 14 bases between. CDR3 bases: TGTGCCAGCACCCAAGGGGGGGCTACAGATACGCAGTATTTT. Amino acid sequence: CASTQGGATDTQYF.

V gene TRBV25-1 combines with J gene TRBJ2-2; 14 bases fit TRBD2. Losses at the gene ends were 6 bases for V and 5 bases for J; bases not matched to a gene: 8. The CDR3 has 17 residues. Germline V gene data show CDR1 as MGHDK and CDR2 as SYGVNS. The CDR3 DNA follows: TGTGCCAGCAGGGCGACTAGCGGGAGGGCCAATACCGGGGAGCTGTTTTTT. Translation: CASRATSGRANTGELFF.

V is TRBV5-1 and J is TRBJ1-1; D is undetermined. With 0 bases removed from V and 4 bases from J, the gap between germline ends came to 10 bases. Germline values: CDR1 SGHRS, CDR2 YFSETQ. CDR3 length: 14 amino acids. In DNA, the CDR3 is TGCGCCAGCAGCTTGGCCGAAGGGAGCACTGAAGCTTTCTTT. Amino acid sequence: CASSLAEGSTEAFF.

The chain uses TRBV6-1 and TRBJ1-1, with 7 bases aligning to TRBD1. The CDR3 length is 12 residues. The germline gives CDR1 MNHNS, CDR2 SASEGT. J gave up 5 bases and V 6 bases, and 3 bases lay outside the gene matches. The CDR3 sequence is CASRTGVTEAFF. DNA for the CDR3: TGTGCCAGCAGAACAGGGGTTACTGAAGCTTTCTTT.

This chain uses TRBV28 with TRBJ2-7; 10 bases are a match to TRBD1. Per the germline V gene, CDR1 is MDHEN and CDR2 is SYDVKM. The CDR3 is made up of 15 amino acids. V gave up 6 bases and J gave up 0 bases; unmatched junction bases: 5. CDR3 region: CASRTDRGLSYEQYF. The DNA for the CDR3 is TGTGCCAGCAGGACAGACAGGGGGCTCTCCTACGAGCAGTACTTC.

The chain joins TRBV19 to TRBJ2-3, with 8 bases that match TRBD2. J was trimmed by 0 bases and V by 4 bases; bases with no gene match: 9. This CDR3 has 17 residues. Germline V gene sequence: CDR1 LNHDA, CDR2 SQIVND (reference sequence). In DNA form, the CDR3 reads TGTGCCAGTAGTAGCCCCCGGACTAGCTCTAGCACAGATACGCAGTATTTT. Amino acid sequence: CASSSPRTSSSTDTQYF.

The rearrangement joins TRBV11-2 to TRBJ1-4; D perhaps matches TRBD1 (6 bases). The length of the CDR3 is 14 residues. The V gene lost 3 bases and the J gene lost 6 bases, with 11 bases spanning the gap. CDR1 and CDR2 (germline): SGHAT, FQNNGV. The CDR3 DNA reads TGTGCCAGCAGCTTGTACAGGGCTCATGAAAAACTGTTTTTT. Translating it yields CASSLYRAHEKLFF. Filled out from reference TRBV11-2 and TRBJ1-4, the complete variable domain reads EAGVAQSPRYKIIEKRQSVAFWCNPISGHATLYWYQQILGQGPKLLIQFQNNGVVDDSQLPKDRFSAERLKGVDSTLKIQPAKLEDSAVYLCASSLYRAHEKLFFGSGTQLSVL.

The chain links TRBV6-5 to TRBJ2-5; no reliable D call. This CDR3 spans 13 amino acids. Germline CDR1 and CDR2: MNHEY and SVGAGI. V lost 7 bases to trimming and J lost 5 bases, with 14 bases between them. The CDR3 sequence: CASKRARSETQYF. As DNA, the CDR3 is TGTGCCAGCAAGCGTGCTCGTTCGGAGACCCAGTACTTC.

This chain uses TRBV6-5 with TRBJ1-6; D not resolved. The CDR3 extends over 14 amino acids. With 5 bases removed from V and 4 bases from J, the gap between germline ends came to 9 bases. The V gene's germline CDR1 is MNHEY and CDR2 SVGAGI. The DNA of the CDR3 is TGTGCCAGCAGTATGAGGGAGTATAATTCACCCCTCCACTTT. It encodes CASSMREYNSPLHF.

This chain links TRBV7-2 with TRBJ2-1; 7 bases map to TRBD1. Germline V lookup: CDR1 SGHTA, CDR2 FQGNSA. The CDR3 contains 14 residues. V was clipped by 7 bases and J by 9 bases; unmatched bases: 12. CDR3 amino acids: CASTSQPTGVEQFF. As DNA, the CDR3 is TGTGCCAGCACTTCCCAACCTACAGGGGTTGAGCAGTTCTTC.

The V gene is TRBV30, the J gene TRBJ1-2; TRBD1 is a possible D gene (5 bases). Germline CDR1 is GTSNPN and CDR2 is SVGIG (reference sequence). This CDR3 has 14 residues. Trimming shortened V by 1 base and J by 8 bases, and 17 bases separated the two germline ends. The CDR3 loop reads CAWSAGWQSGGYTF. CDR3 bases: TGTGCCTGGAGTGCAGGGTGGCAGTCAGGCGGCTACACCTTC.

The chain has TRBV2 and TRBJ1-3; TRBD1 matches 8 bases. There are 14 residues in the CDR3. J was trimmed by 4 bases and V by 5 bases; bases with no gene match: 4. CDR1 and CDR2 from the germline V gene are SNHLY and FYNNEI. The CDR3: CASSQGAQGNTIYF. In nucleotides, the CDR3 is TGTGCCAGCAGTCAGGGGGCGCAGGGAAACACCATATATTTT.

The chain employs TRBV27 and TRBJ1-2, with a possible D match to TRBD1 (5 bases). V was cut by 3 bases and J by 6 bases, with 11 bases left in between. The CDR3 totals 13 residues. Looked up from germline, CDR1 is MNHEY and CDR2 is SMNVEV (reference sequence). The CDR3 loop is CASSFSGGNGYTF. The CDR3 DNA is TGTGCCAGCAGTTTTTCGGGGGGGAATGGCTACACCTTC.

The V and J genes are TRBV5-1 and TRBJ1-3, with TRBD1 as a possible D gene (6 bases). The CDR3 runs 16 residues. V was pared by 4 bases and J by 0 bases, with 14 bases between. The germline gives CDR1 SGHRS, CDR2 YFSETQ. The CDR3 nucleotides read TGCGCCAGCAGCCGCGACACAGGGTACTCTGGAAACACCATATATTTT. It specifies CASSRDTGYSGNTIYF.

CDR3 coding DNA: TGCGCCAGCAGCTTGGGGACTAGCGGGTTGGGAGATACGCAGTATTTT. It codes for CASSLGTSGLGDTQYF. The V and J genes are TRBV5-1 and TRBJ2-3; 11 nucleotides match TRBD2. The J segment lost 5 bases and the V segment lost 0 bases, leaving 5 bases of the junction unmatched. The germline V gene encodes CDR1 SGHRS and CDR2 YFSETQ. This CDR3 is built from 16 residues. The full variable domain, its missing parts supplied by reference TRBV5-1 and TRBJ2-3, is KAGVTQTPRYLIKTRGQQVTLSCSPISGHRSVSWYQQTPGQGLQFLFEYFSETQRNKGNFPGRFSGRQFSNSRSEMNVSTLELGDSALYLCASSLGTSGLGDTQYFGPGTRLTVL.

The chain employs TRBV19 and TRBJ2-4, with TRBD2 identical over 11 bases. This CDR3 is 22 amino acids long. V lost 2 bases, J lost 0 bases, and 18 bases stayed unmatched. The germline V gene encodes CDR1 LNHDA and CDR2 SQIVND (reference sequence). CDR3 sequence (DNA): TGTGCCAGTAGTATATTATGGATGCCACTAGCGGGAGCAGGGACAGCCAAAAACATTCAGTACTTC. It codes for CASSILWMPLAGAGTAKNIQYF.

V is TRBV7-2 and J is TRBJ2-2; possibly TRBD1 for D (6 bases). This CDR3 comprises 16 residues. V lost 5 bases to trimming and J lost 7 bases, with 20 bases between them. The V gene's germline CDR1 is SGHTA and CDR2 FQGNSA. The CDR3, as DNA: TGTGCCAGCAGCCAGCGACCGGGACAATCTGGCGGGGAGCTGTTTTTT. Translation gives CASSQRPGQSGGELFF.

This rearrangement joins TRBV7-9 to TRBJ2-3; 8 nucleotides match TRBD2. Trimming took 4 bases from V and 4 from J; bases not matched to a gene: 7. This CDR3 has 15 residues. Germline V gene sequence: CDR1 SEHNR, CDR2 FQNEAQ (reference sequence). CDR3 bases: TGTGCCAGCAGCTCCTACCCTAGCGGGTCAGATACGCAGTATTTT. Translation gives CASSSYPSGSDTQYF.

The CDR3: CASRPSGRSPDTQYF. The CDR3 bases are TGTGCCAGCAGACCAAGCGGGAGGTCCCCAGATACGCAGTATTTT. The rearrangement uses TRBV28 and TRBJ2-3, with 9 bases matching TRBD2. This CDR3 is 15 amino acids long. Germline CDR1 reads MDHEN; CDR2 reads SYDVKM. J lost 4 bases, V lost 6 bases, and 8 bases had no gene match.

This clone has more than one count but fewer than ten. The chain combines TRBV11-2 with TRBJ1-6, with D maybe TRBD1 (5 bases). The V gene lost 3 bases and the J gene lost 9 bases, with 9 bases spanning the gap. CDR1 and CDR2 from the germline V gene are SGHAT and FQNNGV. The CDR3 length is 13 residues. In DNA form, the CDR3 reads TGTGCCAGCAGCTTGGCCGGGGGTTCACCCCTCCACTTT. It codes for CASSLAGGSPLHF.

The CDR3, as DNA: TGTGCCTGGACCCGGACAGGCGTGCCCTCCTACGAGCAGTACTTC. Translated: CAWTRTGVPSYEQYF. The J gene is TRBJ2-7, the V gene TRBV30; 7 bases line up with TRBD1. Trimming removed 4 bases from V and 0 bases from J; junction bases left unmatched: 9. This CDR3 has 15 amino acids. The germline gives CDR1 GTSNPN, CDR2 SVGIG (reference sequence). Full variable domain (remainder filled in from reference TRBV30 and TRBJ2-7): SQTIHQWPATLVQPVGSPLSLECTVEGTSNPNLYWYRQAAGRGLQLLFYSVGIGQISSEVPQNLSASRPQDRQFILSSKKLLLSDSGFYLCAWTRTGVPSYEQYFGPGTRLTVT.

This clone was counted only a few times. J is TRBJ1-1 and V is TRBV5-1; D remains unclear. The CDR3 sequence is 14 residues long. V lost 3 bases and J lost 0, with 9 bases in between. The germline gives CDR1 SGHRS, CDR2 YFSETQ. The CDR3 loop is CASSYGSVNTEAFF. The CDR3 nucleotides read TGCGCCAGCAGCTACGGGAGCGTGAACACTGAAGCTTTCTTT.

CDR3 sequence (DNA): TGCGCCAGCAGTGAGTCTGTCCCGGGACAGGGGAGGGACACTGAAGCTTTCTTT. Protein product: CASSESVPGQGRDTEAFF. The chain has TRBV10-2 and TRBJ1-1; TRBD1 matches at 10 bases. The CDR3 is 18 amino acids. Germline V CDR1 and CDR2: WSHSY, SAAADI. The V segment lost 0 bases and the J segment 3 bases; nucleotides outside the gene matches: 10.

This chain links TRBV30 with TRBJ1-2; no clear D gene. Germline V gives CDR1 GTSNPN, CDR2 SVGIG (reference sequence). The V gene lost 3 bases and the J gene lost 7 bases, with 18 bases spanning the gap. This CDR3 is 14 amino acids long. DNA for the CDR3: TGTGCCTGGAGCATGGCCCTAGAATTGGGTGGCTACACCTTC. Translated: CAWSMALELGGYTF. Full variable domain (outside the CDR3, taken from reference TRBV30 and TRBJ1-2): SQTIHQWPATLVQPVGSPLSLECTVEGTSNPNLYWYRQAAGRGLQLLFYSVGIGQISSEVPQNLSASRPQDRQFILSSKKLLLSDSGFYLCAWSMALELGGYTFGSGTRLTVV.

The V and J genes are TRBV5-1 and TRBJ1-1, with 7 bases matching TRBD1. The CDR3 covers 15 residues. Germline trimming cut 0 bases from V and 5 bases from J; bases unmatched to any gene: 7. Germline CDR1 is SGHRS and CDR2 is YFSETQ. CDR3 region: CASSLAGRGITEAFF. CDR3 in DNA: TGCGCCAGCAGCTTGGCCGGCAGGGGGATAACTGAAGCTTTCTTT.

This chain connects TRBV7-8 to TRBJ2-7; 11 bases fit TRBD2. Trimming removed 0 bases from V and 2 bases from J; junction bases left unmatched: 3. CDR1 and CDR2 (germline): SGHVS, FQNEAQ. This CDR3 contains 16 residues. The CDR3 spells CASSLAPSGRTYEQYF. CDR3 bases: TGTGCCAGCAGCTTAGCCCCTAGCGGGAGGACCTACGAGCAGTACTTC.

This clone was seen more than once but under ten times. V gene TRBV15 combines with J gene TRBJ2-5, with a tentative D call TRBD2 (5 bases). From germline, CDR1 is LNHNV and CDR2 YYDKDF (reference sequence). V was clipped by 6 bases and J by 2 bases, with 7 bases between them. This CDR3 region has 12 residues. The CDR3 DNA reads TGTGCCACCAGGGGAGAGCAAGAGACCCAGTACTTC. Translating it yields CATRGEQETQYF.